This T cell receptor (beta chain) emerged from a study of blood T cell repertoires in COVID-19. For the study at large: Samples taken during acute and convalescent COVID-19 were collected in the United States, Italy and Spain. PBMCs, B-cell-depleted T cells, or T cells provided the cDNA or gDNA that made up the material.

As handled by the study authors: Amplifying reference gene primers gave estimates of nucleated cell counts. The data were produced by immunoSEQ multiplex PCR, yet TCRdb's version contains in-frame clones alone and is incomplete. V, J and clone size derive from that table, while D and trimming were established from the DNA sequence. The data hold just under 80,000 clones, with 84% observed a single time. Germline V CDR1 and CDR2: SGHDT, YYEEEE. The CDR3 spans 16 residues. J gave up 2 bases and V 9 bases, and 11 bases lay outside the gene matches. The TCR sequence derives from a human donor in a cohort sampled during active COVID-19. Material: peripheral blood. The chain combines TRBV5-6 with TRBJ2-6; 7 bases line up with TRBD1. The CDR3 is CATQDRFKTGANVLTF. In nucleotides, the CDR3 is TGTGCCACACAGGACAGGTTTAAGACTGGGGCCAACGTCCTGACTTTC.